The source of this TCR beta chain is a study of blood T cell repertoires in COVID-19. About the research overall: Material from acute and convalescent COVID-19 was sourced from the United States, Italy and Spain. Sources were T cells, B-cell-depleted T cells, or PBMCs; the material itself was cDNA or gDNA.

V lost 4 bases and J lost 7, with 14 bases in between. CDR1 is LNHDA, CDR2 SQIVND, per germline (reference sequence). CDR3 length equals 14 residues. Per the study methods: Amplification with reference gene primers provided the estimates of nucleated cell counts. Method: immunoSEQ multiplex PCR; TCRdb's copy keeps in-frame clones and lacks some. The V and J calls and the clone size are those of that table, but D and trimming were determined from the DNA. The sample holds around 270,000 clones, around 87% seen once. The TCR sequence derives from a woman between 55 and 75 years old with COVID-19, enrolled during active disease. J is TRBJ1-5 and V is TRBV19, with a possible D match to TRBD1 (5 bases). Material: peripheral blood. Written as DNA, the CDR3 is TGTGCCAGTAGTACTCAGGGTGGACGGCAGCCCCAGCATTTT. It encodes CASSTQGGRQPQHF.